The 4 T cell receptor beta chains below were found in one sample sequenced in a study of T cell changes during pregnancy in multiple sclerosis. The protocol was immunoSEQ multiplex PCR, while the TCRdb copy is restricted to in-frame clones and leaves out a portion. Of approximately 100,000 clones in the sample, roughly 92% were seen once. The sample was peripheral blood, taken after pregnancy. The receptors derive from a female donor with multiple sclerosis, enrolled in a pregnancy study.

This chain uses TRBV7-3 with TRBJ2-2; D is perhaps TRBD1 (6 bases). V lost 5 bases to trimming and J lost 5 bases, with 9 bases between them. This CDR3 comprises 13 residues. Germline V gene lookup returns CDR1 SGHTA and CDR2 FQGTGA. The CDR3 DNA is TGTGCCAGCAGCACCACAGGGACCGGGGAGCTGTTTTTT. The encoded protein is CASSTTGTGELFF. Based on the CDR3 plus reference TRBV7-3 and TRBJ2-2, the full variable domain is GAGVSQTPSNKVTEKGKYVELRCDPISGHTALYWYRQSLGQGPEFLIYFQGTGAADDSGLPNDRFFAVRPEGSVSTLKIQRTERGDSAVYLCASSTTGTGELFFGEGSRLTVL.

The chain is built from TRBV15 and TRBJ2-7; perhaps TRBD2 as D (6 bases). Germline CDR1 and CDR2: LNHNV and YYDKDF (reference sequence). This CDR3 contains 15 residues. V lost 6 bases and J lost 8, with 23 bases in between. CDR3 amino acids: CATSAGRIAADKQYF. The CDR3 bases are TGTGCCACCAGTGCGGGACGCATAGCTGCGGACAAGCAGTACTTC.

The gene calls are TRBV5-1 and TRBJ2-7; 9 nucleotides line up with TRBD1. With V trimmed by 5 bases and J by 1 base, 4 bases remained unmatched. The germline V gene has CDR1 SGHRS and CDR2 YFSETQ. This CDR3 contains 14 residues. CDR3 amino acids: CASRGQGSSYEQYF. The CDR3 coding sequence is TGCGCCAGCAGGGGACAGGGTTCGTCCTACGAGCAGTACTTC.

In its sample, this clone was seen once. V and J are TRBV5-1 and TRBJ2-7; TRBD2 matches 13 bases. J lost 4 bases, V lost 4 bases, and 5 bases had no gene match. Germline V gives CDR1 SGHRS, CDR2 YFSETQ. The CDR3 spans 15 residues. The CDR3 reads CASSLGLAGVYEQYF. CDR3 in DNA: TGCGCCAGCAGCCTAGGACTAGCGGGAGTATACGAGCAGTACTTC.